This T cell receptor (beta chain) was documented in a study of human T cells and chemical hapten exposure. The wider study: An area of 2 cm by less than 2.5 cm on upper inner arm skin received 2% DPC for sensitization. Small differences in pooled library volume mainly drove the variation in TCR yields per sample.

Time point meaning: patch test 2, 6 weeks after DPC sensitization. Treatment meaning: therapeutic diphenylcyclopropenone sensitization with weekly scalp DPC. This clonotype was seen repeatedly, ten times or more. Its antigen is not identified. Findings and caveats of the study: With alopecia, donors may have immune responses unlike healthy people's.

The germline gives CDR1 MDHEN, CDR2 SYDVKM. J lost 1 base, V lost 5 bases, and 10 bases had no gene match. The CDR3 runs to 18 residues. The study's library attached unique molecular identifiers to single cDNA molecules. MiXCR, applied by TCRdb to the RACE reads, yields one record per CDR3 protein. The sample lists 96,000 or so distinct CDR3 sequences, about 9.3% occurring once. The receptor was derived from a middle-aged woman with alopecia areata. Some clones in this sample may be carry-over from other donors' samples. This specimen consisted of whole blood, obtained in connection with sensitization to the hapten diphenylcyclopropenone (DPC). The rearrangement joins TRBV28 to TRBJ2-2, with TRBD1 identical over 10 bases. DNA of the CDR3: TGTGCCAGCAGTCCGTCCCGGGACAGGGGAGGGAACACCGGGGAGCTGTTTTTT. This translates into CASSPSRDRGGNTGELFF.